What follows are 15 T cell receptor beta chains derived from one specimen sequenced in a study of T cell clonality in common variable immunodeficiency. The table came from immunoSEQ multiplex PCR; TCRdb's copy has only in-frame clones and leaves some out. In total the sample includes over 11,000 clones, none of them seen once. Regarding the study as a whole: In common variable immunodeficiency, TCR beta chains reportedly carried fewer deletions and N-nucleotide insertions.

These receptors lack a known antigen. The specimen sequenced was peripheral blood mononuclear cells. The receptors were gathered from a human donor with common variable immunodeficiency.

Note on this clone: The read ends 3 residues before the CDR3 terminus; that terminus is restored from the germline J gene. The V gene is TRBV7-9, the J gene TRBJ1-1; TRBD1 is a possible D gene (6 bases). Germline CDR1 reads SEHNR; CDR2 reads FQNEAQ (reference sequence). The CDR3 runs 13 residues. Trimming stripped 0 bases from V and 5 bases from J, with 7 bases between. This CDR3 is CASSLARGTEAFF. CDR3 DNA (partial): TGTGCCAGCAGCTTAGCCAGGGGAACTGAA.

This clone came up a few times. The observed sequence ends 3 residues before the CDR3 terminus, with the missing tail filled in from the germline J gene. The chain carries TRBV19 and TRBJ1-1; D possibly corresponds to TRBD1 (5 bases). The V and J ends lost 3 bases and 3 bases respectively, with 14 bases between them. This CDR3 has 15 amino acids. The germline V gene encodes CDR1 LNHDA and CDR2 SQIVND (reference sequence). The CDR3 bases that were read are TGTGCCAGTAGTATTACAGGTTACAGCTACACTGAA. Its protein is CASSITGYSYTE. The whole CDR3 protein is CASSITGYSYTEAFF.

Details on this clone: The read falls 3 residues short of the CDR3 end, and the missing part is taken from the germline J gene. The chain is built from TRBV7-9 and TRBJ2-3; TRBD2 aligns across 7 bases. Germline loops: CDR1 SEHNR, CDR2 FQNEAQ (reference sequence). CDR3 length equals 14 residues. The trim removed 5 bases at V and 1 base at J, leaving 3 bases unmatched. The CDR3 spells CASSGGVGTDTQYF. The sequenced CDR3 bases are TGTGCCAGCAGCGGGGGGGTGGGCACAGATACG.

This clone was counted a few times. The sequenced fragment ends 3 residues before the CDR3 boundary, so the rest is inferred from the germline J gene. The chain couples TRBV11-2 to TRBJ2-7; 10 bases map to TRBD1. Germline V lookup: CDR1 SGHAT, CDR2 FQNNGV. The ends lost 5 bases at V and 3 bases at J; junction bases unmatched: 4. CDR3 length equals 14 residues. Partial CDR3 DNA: TGTGCCAGCAGCAGACAGGGGGCTTTCTACGAG. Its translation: CASSRQGAFYE. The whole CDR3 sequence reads CASSRQGAFYEQYF.

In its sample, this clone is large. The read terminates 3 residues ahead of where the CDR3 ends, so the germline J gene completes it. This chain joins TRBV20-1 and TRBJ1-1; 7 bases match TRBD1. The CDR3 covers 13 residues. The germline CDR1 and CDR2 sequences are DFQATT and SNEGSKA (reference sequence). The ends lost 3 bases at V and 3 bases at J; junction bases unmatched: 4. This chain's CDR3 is CSARGTEHTEAFF. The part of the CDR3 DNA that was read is TGCAGTGCTAGGGGGACAGAGCACACTGAA.

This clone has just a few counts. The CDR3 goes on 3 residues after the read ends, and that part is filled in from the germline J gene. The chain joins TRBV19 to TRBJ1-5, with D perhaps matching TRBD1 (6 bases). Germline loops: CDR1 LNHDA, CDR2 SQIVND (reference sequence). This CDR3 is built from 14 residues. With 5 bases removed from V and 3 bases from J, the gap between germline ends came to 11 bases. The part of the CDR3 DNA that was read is TGTGCCAGTAGTCCCCGGGACAACAATCAGCCC. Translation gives CASSPRDNNQP. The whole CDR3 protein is CASSPRDNNQPQHF. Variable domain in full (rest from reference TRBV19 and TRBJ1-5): DGGITQSPKYLFRKEGQNVTLSCEQNLNHDAMYWYRQDPGQGLRLIYYSQIVNDFQKGDIAEGYSVSREKKESFPLTVTSAQKNPTAFYLCASSPRDNNQPQHFGDGTRLSIL.

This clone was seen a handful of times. The sequenced CDR3 bases are TGTGCCAGCACCTTCCGGCGGGGGAACACTGAA. Translated, it gives CASTFRRGNTE. The whole CDR3 is CASTFRRGNTEAFF. The rearrangement links TRBV7-2 to TRBJ1-1; D is unresolved. From the germline J gene comes the end of the CDR3, since the read stops 3 residues before it. CDR3 size: 14 residues. V was trimmed by 7 bases and J by 1 base, leaving 13 bases between them. Germline CDR1 is SGHTA and CDR2 is FQGNSA.

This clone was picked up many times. CDR3 DNA, as far as it was read: TGTGCCAGCAGCTCGACCGGGACAGTGAACACTGAA. Translating it yields CASSSTGTVNTE. The entire CDR3 is CASSSTGTVNTEAFF. The chain is built from TRBV5-6 and TRBJ1-1; 7 nucleotides match TRBD1. The missing CDR3 end, 3 residues past where the read stops, is filled in from the germline J gene. Trimming removed 3 bases from V and 0 bases from J; junction bases left unmatched: 5. Germline loops: CDR1 SGHDT, CDR2 YYEEEE. The CDR3 extends over 15 amino acids.

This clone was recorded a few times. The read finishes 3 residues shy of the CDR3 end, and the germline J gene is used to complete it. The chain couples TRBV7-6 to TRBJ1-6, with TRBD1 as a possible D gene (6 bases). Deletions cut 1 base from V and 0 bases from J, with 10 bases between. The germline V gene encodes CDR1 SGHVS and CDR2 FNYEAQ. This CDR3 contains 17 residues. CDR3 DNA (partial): TGTGCCAGCAGCTTAGGGACAGCGAGCTCCTATAATTCACCC. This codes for CASSLGTASSYNSP. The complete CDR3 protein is CASSLGTASSYNSPLHF.

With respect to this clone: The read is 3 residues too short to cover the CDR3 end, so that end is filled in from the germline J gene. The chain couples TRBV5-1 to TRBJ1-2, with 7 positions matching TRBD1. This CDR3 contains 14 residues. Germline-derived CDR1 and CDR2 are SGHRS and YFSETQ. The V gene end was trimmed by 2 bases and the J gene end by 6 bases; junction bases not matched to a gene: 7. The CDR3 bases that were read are TGCGCCAGCAGCTTCCGTACAGGGGACAATGGC. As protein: CASSFRTGDNG. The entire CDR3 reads CASSFRTGDNGYTF.

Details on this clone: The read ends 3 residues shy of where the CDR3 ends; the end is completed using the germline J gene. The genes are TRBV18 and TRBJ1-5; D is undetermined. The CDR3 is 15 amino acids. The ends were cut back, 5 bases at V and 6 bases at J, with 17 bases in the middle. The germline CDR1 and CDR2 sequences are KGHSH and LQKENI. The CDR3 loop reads CASSNLGEGSQPQHF. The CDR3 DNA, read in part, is TGTGCCAGCTCAAACCTGGGCGAGGGTAGTCAGCCC.

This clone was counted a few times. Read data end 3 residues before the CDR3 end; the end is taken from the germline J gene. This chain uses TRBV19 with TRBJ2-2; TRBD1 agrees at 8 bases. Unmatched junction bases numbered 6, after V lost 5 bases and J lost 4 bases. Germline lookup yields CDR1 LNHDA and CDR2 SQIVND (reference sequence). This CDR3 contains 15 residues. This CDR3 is CASSWGRGPTGELFF. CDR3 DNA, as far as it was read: TGTGCCAGTAGTTGGGGCAGGGGGCCCACCGGGGAG.

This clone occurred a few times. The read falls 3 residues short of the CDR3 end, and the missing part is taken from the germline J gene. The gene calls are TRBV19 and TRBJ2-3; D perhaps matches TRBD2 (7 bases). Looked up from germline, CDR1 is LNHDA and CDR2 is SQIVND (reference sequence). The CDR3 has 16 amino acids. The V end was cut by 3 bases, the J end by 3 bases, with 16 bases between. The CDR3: CASSISGGSVTDTQYF. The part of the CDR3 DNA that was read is TGTGCCAGTAGTATCTCGGGGGGCAGTGTTACAGATACG.

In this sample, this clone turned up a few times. The CDR3 DNA, read in part, is TGTGCCAGCAGCTTGGCTAGCGTAGAGACC. Its translation is CASSLASVET. The whole CDR3 protein reads CASSLASVETQYF. The rearrangement links TRBV7-9 to TRBJ2-5; perhaps TRBD2 as D (6 bases). The CDR3 end is not reached by the read, which stops 3 residues before it; the germline J gene fills it in. CDR1 is SEHNR and CDR2 is FQNEAQ in the germline V gene (reference sequence). The length of the CDR3 is 13 residues. V was clipped by 3 bases and J by 4 bases, with 9 bases between them.

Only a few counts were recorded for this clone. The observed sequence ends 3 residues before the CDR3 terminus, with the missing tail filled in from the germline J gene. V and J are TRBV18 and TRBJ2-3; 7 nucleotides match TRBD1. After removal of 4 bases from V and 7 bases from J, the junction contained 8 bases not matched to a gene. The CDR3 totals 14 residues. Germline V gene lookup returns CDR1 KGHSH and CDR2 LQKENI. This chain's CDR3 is CASSQGAGGYTQYF. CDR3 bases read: TGTGCCAGCTCACAGGGGGCTGGCGGCTATACG.